Shown below are 17 T cell receptor beta chains from a single sample sequenced in a study of regulatory T cells in long-lasting Graves disease. Building of the TCR beta libraries involved iRepertoire HTBI primers and Arm-PCR of CDR3 regions. TCRdb analysed the multiplex PCR reads with MiXCR anew, one entry per CDR3 protein. The table lists a few hundred thousand distinct CDR3 sequences, about 23% of them singletons. Sample time point: persistent/refractory GD, antithyroid drugs over 5 years with positive TRAb. PBMC RNA was the source of the TCR library. Sequenced material: peripheral blood mononuclear cells (PBMCs), taken when the disease was refractory, from a patient treated with antithyroid drugs. Every receptor here comes from a woman in her forties with Graves disease.

This chain links TRBV27 with TRBJ1-3; the match to TRBD1 covers 9 bases. The V segment lost 8 bases and the J segment 1 base; nucleotides outside the gene matches: 3. This CDR3 has 14 amino acids. In germline, CDR1 is MNHEY, CDR2 SMNVEV (reference sequence). The chain's CDR3 is CASSDRGSGNTIYF. DNA of the CDR3: TGTGCCAGCTCCGACAGGGGGTCTGGAAACACCATATATTTT.

The sample holds one count of this clonotype. The DNA for the CDR3 is TGTGCCAGCAGCTTAGTATCAGATACGCAGTATTTT. Its protein is CASSLVSDTQYF. This sequence joins TRBV7-9 and TRBJ2-3, with D uncertain. This CDR3 is built from 12 residues. In germline, CDR1 is SEHNR, CDR2 FQNEAQ (reference sequence). The germline V and J ends were trimmed by 1 base and 4 bases, with 3 bases remaining between them.

This clonotype came up a few times. The chain couples TRBV5-1 to TRBJ1-1; 7 bases map to TRBD1. CDR1 SGHRS and CDR2 YFSETQ come from the germline V gene. There are 16 residues in the CDR3. Unmatched junction bases numbered 7, after V lost 1 base and J lost 1 base. As DNA, the CDR3 is TGCGCCAGCAGCTTGCGGGGGACAGACCCGAACACTGAAGCTTTCTTT. This encodes CASSLRGTDPNTEAFF.

The rearrangement joins TRBV11-2 to TRBJ2-1, with 8 bases lining up with TRBD2. The V gene's germline CDR1 is SGHAT and CDR2 FQNNGV. J was trimmed by 7 bases and V by 11 bases; bases with no gene match: 10. This CDR3 has 13 residues. CDR3 in DNA: TGTGCCGCAGGGGCTAGCGGGCTAAATGAGCAGTTCTTC. Amino acid sequence: CAAGASGLNEQFF.

About this clonotype: A much larger clone lies one base from this, so it may be a read error. V usage is TRBV5-1 and J usage is TRBJ2-2, with TRBD2 identical over 8 bases. The V gene's germline CDR1 is SGHRS and CDR2 YFSETQ. The CDR3 has 11 amino acids. The CDR3 DNA reads as TGCGCCAGCAGCTTCGGGGGGGAGCTGTGTTTT. Translating it yields CASSFGGELCF.

Many counts were recorded for this clonotype. CDR3 coding DNA: TGTGCCAGCAGTCCAACCTTAGGGGGGGGACAGGGCGAGGAGACCCAGTACTTC. Amino acid sequence: CASSPTLGGGQGEETQYF. The V call is TRBV12-3 or TRBV12-4, the J call TRBJ2-5, with 9 bases that match TRBD1. This CDR3 is built from 18 residues. After removal of 5 bases from V and 5 bases from J, the junction contained 18 bases not matched to a gene.

This clonotype was seen at least ten times. The V gene is TRBV10-1, the J gene TRBJ1-5; D is ambiguous. Between the trimmed V and J ends, which lost 2 bases and 5 bases, there was a span of 10 bases. The CDR3 totals 14 residues. Germline loops: CDR1 WNHNN, CDR2 SYGVQD (reference sequence). As DNA, the CDR3 is TGCGCCAGCAGTGAGACAGTGACCCATCAGCCCCAGCATTTT. It translates to CASSETVTHQPQHF.

This chain connects TRBV20-1 to TRBJ2-5; tentative D call: TRBD2 (6 bases). Between the trimmed V and J ends, which lost 6 bases and 7 bases, there was a span of 18 bases. Germline values: CDR1 DFQATT, CDR2 SNEGSKA (reference sequence). The CDR3 covers 13 residues. The CDR3 sequence: CSAQGLATRTQYF. The CDR3 DNA sequence: TGCAGTGCCCAGGGACTGGCGACAAGGACCCAGTACTTC.

This clonotype was recorded at least ten times. The CDR3 region is CASSNRETQYF. In nucleotides, the CDR3 is TGTGCCAGCAGTAATCGGGAGACCCAGTACTTC. The chain employs TRBV28 and TRBJ2-5; unclear D gene. Germline values: CDR1 MDHEN, CDR2 SYDVKM. The CDR3 spans 11 residues. Trimming shortened V by 5 bases and J by 5 bases, and 6 bases separated the two germline ends.

A few counts support this clonotype. This chain connects TRBV19 to TRBJ2-4; 8 positions agree with TRBD2. The J segment lost 4 bases and the V segment lost 5 bases, leaving 1 base of the junction unmatched. CDR3 length equals 13 residues. The germline CDR1 and CDR2 sequences are LNHDA and SQIVND (reference sequence). The CDR3 loop is CASSSSGKNIQYF. CDR3 bases: TGTGCCAGTAGTTCTAGCGGGAAAAACATTCAGTACTTC.

This clonotype appeared many times. This sequence joins TRBV2 and TRBJ1-2; D ambiguous. This CDR3 comprises 13 residues. The V end was cut by 10 bases, the J end by 3 bases, with 15 bases between. Germline loops: CDR1 SNHLY, CDR2 FYNNEI. The CDR3 spells CATLNRVYYGYTF. The CDR3 DNA reads TGTGCCACATTAAACCGGGTCTACTATGGCTACACCTTC.

The chain carries TRBV3-1 and TRBJ1-5; D might be TRBD1 (6 bases). V lost 1 base and J 10 bases, leaving 14 bases between the germline ends. Germline V gene sequence: CDR1 LGHDT, CDR2 YNNKEL (reference sequence). The CDR3 totals 14 residues. DNA of the CDR3: TGTGCCAGCAGCCAAGGTCCCATCAGGGGACCCCAGCATTTT. Its protein is CASSQGPIRGPQHF.

This clonotype has at least ten counts. The chain couples TRBV12-3 or TRBV12-4 to TRBJ1-4; D unclear. This CDR3 contains 14 residues. The ends were cut back, 2 bases at V and 3 bases at J, with 7 bases in the middle. CDR3 protein: CASSLSQPNEKLFF. The CDR3, as DNA: TGTGCCAGCAGTTTAAGTCAGCCTAATGAAAAACTGTTTTTT.

There are a few counts of this clonotype. The chain carries TRBV3-1 and TRBJ1-2; tentatively, D is TRBD1 (5 bases). The CDR3 is made up of 14 amino acids. Between the trimmed V and J ends, which lost 0 bases and 7 bases, there was a span of 12 bases. The germline gives CDR1 LGHDT, CDR2 YNNKEL (reference sequence). In DNA, the CDR3 is TGTGCCAGCAGCCAAGATCTTGCAGGGACTGGCTACACCTTC. Translated, it gives CASSQDLAGTGYTF.

This clonotype was found a few times. The chain joins TRBV6-2 or TRBV6-3 to TRBJ2-5; the D gene is possibly TRBD2 (5 bases). This CDR3 contains 13 residues. The V and J ends lost 9 bases and 5 bases respectively, with 16 bases between them. CDR1 MNHEY and CDR2 SVGEGT come from the germline V gene. The CDR3 coding sequence is TGTGCCAGTGAAAGGGAGACATTTGAGACCCAGTACTTC. Amino acids: CASERETFETQYF.

This chain links TRBV4-1 with TRBJ1-4; 8 bases line up with TRBD1. The germline CDR1 and CDR2 sequences are MGHRA and YSYEKL. There are 15 residues in the CDR3. V lost 1 base and J lost 14; bases outside the gene matches: 12. In DNA, the CDR3 is TGCGCCAGCAGCCAAGTACCTACAGGGGGGAGGCGTCTGTTTTTT. Protein sequence: CASSQVPTGGRRLFF.

This clonotype was seen repeatedly, ten times or more. This chain's CDR3 is CASSPRDLDEKLFF. CDR3 sequence (DNA): TGTGCCAGCAGCCCAAGGGACTTGGATGAAAAACTGTTTTTT. This chain links TRBV7-9 with TRBJ1-4; tentative D call: TRBD1 (5 bases). Germline V CDR1 and CDR2: SEHNR, FQNEAQ (reference sequence). Trimming removed 5 bases from V and 6 bases from J, with 13 bases in between. CDR3 length: 14 amino acids. Variable domain in full (rest from reference TRBV7-9 and TRBJ1-4): DTGVSQNPRHKITKRGQNVTFRCDPISEHNRLYWYRQTLGQGPEFLTYFQNEAQLEKSRLLSDRFSAERPKGSFSTLEIQRTEQGDSAMYLCASSPRDLDEKLFFGSGTQLSVL.